The 30 T cell receptor beta chains presented below share a single source sample, sequenced in a study of shared clonotypes between healthy human individuals. Profiled with immunoSEQ multiplex PCR; TCRdb holds only in-frame clones, not every one. In the table there are about 2,100,000 clones, roughly 91% of which are singletons. Terminally differentiated effector memory CD45RA+ cells were excluded by CCR7 positive selection of CD45RO-negative cells. Sequencing was performed on naive CD8+ T cells from PBMCs. The receptors here all came from a young man in good health. Some clones in this sample may be carry-over from other donors' samples.

In the case of this clone: Other nucleotide sequences in the sample specify the same CDR3. V and J are TRBV28 and TRBJ2-1; TRBD1 matches 9 bases. Germline V gene sequence: CDR1 MDHEN, CDR2 SYDVKM. The V gene end was trimmed by 4 bases and the J gene end by 6 bases; junction bases not matched to a gene: 4. The CDR3 loop spans 14 amino acids. The CDR3 DNA is TGTGCCAGCAGTTCCGGGACAGGGCGCAATGAGCAGTTCTTC. As protein: CASSSGTGRNEQFF.

The chain's CDR3 is CASSSDSSSYNEQFF. The CDR3 region has the DNA TGTGCCAGCAGTTCAGACAGTAGCTCCTACAATGAGCAGTTCTTC. The chain combines TRBV7-8 with TRBJ2-1; TRBD1 might be the D (5 bases). The ends were cut back, 6 bases at V and 0 bases at J, with 12 bases in the middle. CDR1 and CDR2 (germline): SGHVS, FQNEAQ. There are 15 residues in the CDR3.

V is TRBV11-2 and J is TRBJ2-4; D may correspond to TRBD1 or TRBD2 (5 bases each). Per germline, CDR1 SGHAT and CDR2 FQNNGV. Trimming removed 2 bases from V and 7 bases from J, with 18 bases in between. The CDR3 has 16 amino acids. Written as DNA, the CDR3 is TGTGCCAGCAGCTTATACGGGCTCCGAGAGGGGAACATTCAGTACTTC. Translation gives CASSLYGLREGNIQYF.

The V and J genes are TRBV10-3 and TRBJ1-6; D remains ambiguous. Germline-derived CDR1 and CDR2 are ENHRY and SYGVKD. The V end lost 8 bases, the J end lost 9 bases, and 14 bases lay between the germline ends. This CDR3 is 13 amino acids long. In DNA, the CDR3 is TGTGCCATCTCATGGACGCGTACTTCACCCCTCCACTTT. The encoded protein is CAISWTRTSPLHF.

The V gene is TRBV27, the J gene TRBJ1-1; no definite D call. Per germline, CDR1 MNHEY and CDR2 SMNVEV (reference sequence). CDR3 size: 16 residues. Trimming removed 5 bases at V and 0 bases at J, with 16 bases between. In DNA form, the CDR3 reads TGTGCCAGCAGTAAGGGCCGGGTGGGGTTGAACACTGAAGCTTTCTTT. Encoded protein: CASSKGRVGLNTEAFF.

The gene calls are TRBV7-6 and TRBJ2-2; TRBD2 matches at 10 bases. CDR3 length: 18 residues. V lost 2 bases to trimming and J lost 6 bases; unmatched junction nucleotides: 12. The germline CDR1 and CDR2 sequences are SGHVS and FNYEAQ. The CDR3 nucleotides are TGTGCCAGCAGCTTAATTCTAGCGGGAGAGAATATGGCCGGGGAGCTGTTTTTT. This translates into CASSLILAGENMAGELFF.

V usage is TRBV7-6 and J usage is TRBJ2-1, with D uncertain. V lost 7 bases and J 5 bases, leaving 21 bases between the germline ends. Germline values: CDR1 SGHVS, CDR2 FNYEAQ. CDR3 length equals 16 residues. This chain's CDR3 is CASTPRATRTDNEQFF. As DNA, the CDR3 is TGTGCCAGCACCCCCCGGGCGACAAGGACGGACAATGAGCAGTTCTTC.

V is TRBV21-1 and J is TRBJ2-7; the table names TRBD2, a call not compared with the DNA. TRBV21-1 is a documented pseudogene. The CDR3 is 17 residues long. This CDR3 is CASSNGGTSGSFDEQYF. CDR3 in DNA: TGTGCCAGCAGCAATGGCGGGACTAGCGGGAGTTTCGACGAGCAGTACTTC.

The chain uses TRBV28 and TRBJ2-1, with D possibly matching TRBD1 (5 bases). The CDR3 runs to 15 residues. Trimming took off 7 bases at V and 6 bases at J, with 19 bases between the two ends. Germline CDR1 and CDR2: MDHEN and SYDVKM. This CDR3 is CASIPRTLVFNEQFF. The CDR3 region has the DNA TGTGCCAGCATCCCCAGGACACTGGTCTTCAATGAGCAGTTCTTC.

The rearrangement uses TRBV28 and TRBJ2-1; D is perhaps TRBD1 or TRBD2 (5 bases each). Between the trimmed V and J ends, which lost 6 bases and 4 bases, there was a span of 13 bases. Germline lookup yields CDR1 MDHEN and CDR2 SYDVKM. The CDR3 covers 14 residues. The CDR3 loop reads CASSLWGKYNEQFF. Here the CDR3 DNA reads TGTGCCAGCAGCCTCTGGGGGAAATACAATGAGCAGTTCTTC.

The rearrangement links TRBV7-2 to TRBJ2-7, with D unclear. CDR3 length: 12 amino acids. The germline V gene encodes CDR1 SGHTA and CDR2 FQGNSA. Trimming cost V 1 base and J 5 bases, with 6 bases left between them. CDR3 amino acids: CASSLGLDEQYF. CDR3 sequence (DNA): TGTGCCAGCAGCTTAGGCCTGGACGAGCAGTACTTC.

This sequence joins TRBV5-4 and TRBJ1-6, with D hard to call. The CDR3 is 14 amino acids. Between the trimmed V and J ends, which lost 0 bases and 5 bases, there was a span of 6 bases. Germline V gene lookup returns CDR1 SGHNT and CDR2 YYREEE (reference sequence). CDR3 region: CASSLDVDNSPLHF. The CDR3 DNA is TGTGCCAGCAGCTTGGACGTAGATAATTCACCCCTCCACTTT.

The chain is built from TRBV27 and TRBJ1-1; no reliable D call. V was clipped by 2 bases and J by 1 base, with 14 bases between them. Per the germline V gene, CDR1 is MNHEY and CDR2 is SMNVEV (reference sequence). This CDR3 contains 16 residues. The DNA for the CDR3 is TGTGCCAGCAGTTTAAAATTCGCGGCAGGGAACACTGAAGCTTTCTTT. Protein sequence: CASSLKFAAGNTEAFF.

This sequence joins TRBV4-2 and TRBJ2-2; D is possibly TRBD1 (5 bases). The CDR3 is 15 residues long. Looked up from germline, CDR1 is LGHNA and CDR2 is YNFKEQ. V lost 1 base and J lost 4, with 10 bases in between. The CDR3 region is CASSQGGVSTGELFF. CDR3 in DNA: TGTGCCAGCAGCCAAGGGGGCGTAAGCACCGGGGAGCTGTTTTTT.

V and J are TRBV29-1 and TRBJ2-7, with TRBD1 identical over 7 bases. CDR3 length: 14 amino acids. V shed 1 base and J 6 bases; nucleotides not matched to a gene: 9. The germline gives CDR1 SQVTM, CDR2 ANQGSEA. The CDR3, as DNA: TGCAGCGTTGAAGGCTGGACAGGAGGTGTCGAGCAGTACTTC. It is translated as CSVEGWTGGVEQYF.

In its sample, this clone was seen once. The chain combines TRBV4-3 with TRBJ2-2, with a tentative D call TRBD1 (5 bases). Germline-derived CDR1 and CDR2 are LGHNA and YSLEER. Trimming left V 0 bases short and J 8 bases short, with 13 bases between. CDR3 length: 15 amino acids. The DNA of the CDR3 is TGCGCCAGCAGCCAAGATAGCAGGGTTCCAGGGGAGCTGTTTTTT. It specifies CASSQDSRVPGELFF.

The genes are TRBV10-3 and TRBJ1-2; D is unresolved. Trimming removed 6 bases at V and 6 bases at J, with 14 bases between. There are 13 residues in the CDR3. Germline CDR1 is ENHRY and CDR2 is SYGVKD. CDR3 loop: CAISSTPRDGYTF. CDR3 DNA sequence: TGTGCCATCAGCTCAACACCGAGGGATGGCTACACCTTC.

V gene TRBV28 combines with J gene TRBJ2-3, with 9 bases that match TRBD2. Per the germline V gene, CDR1 is MDHEN and CDR2 is SYDVKM. This CDR3 is 15 amino acids long. Trimming removed 6 bases from V and 5 bases from J; junction bases left unmatched: 9. The CDR3 DNA reads as TGTGCCAGCAGGCATCTAGCGGGGTCCAAAGATACGCAGTATTTT. The encoded protein is CASRHLAGSKDTQYF.

The V gene is TRBV5-6, the J gene TRBJ2-3; 7 nucleotides match TRBD2. The junction had 16 bases not matched to a gene; V was cut back by 4 bases and J by 2 bases. CDR1 is SGHDT and CDR2 is YYEEEE in the germline V gene. This CDR3 has 18 residues. Here the CDR3 reads CASSQPLAGEGPTDTQYF. The CDR3 bases are TGTGCCAGCAGCCAGCCCTTGGCGGGGGAGGGTCCCACAGATACGCAGTATTTT.

This chain joins TRBV19 and TRBJ1-4; maybe TRBD1 (5 bases). Germline CDR1 LNHDA, CDR2 SQIVND (reference sequence). Deletions cut 6 bases from V and 0 bases from J, with 8 bases between. CDR3 size: 14 residues. The DNA for the CDR3 is TGTGCCAGTAGGCCAGGGACAACTAATGAAAAACTGTTTTTT. Translating gives CASRPGTTNEKLFF. The full variable domain, rest sourced from reference TRBV19 and TRBJ1-4, is DGGITQSPKYLFRKEGQNVTLSCEQNLNHDAMYWYRQDPGQGLRLIYYSQIVNDFQKGDIAEGYSVSREKKESFPLTVTSAQKNPTAFYLCASRPGTTNEKLFFGSGTQLSVL.

The genes are TRBV5-1 and TRBJ2-7; maybe TRBD1 (6 bases). V was clipped by 4 bases and J by 3 bases, with 14 bases between them. Per germline, CDR1 SGHRS and CDR2 YFSETQ. The CDR3 loop spans 14 amino acids. CDR3 protein: CASSGSDRFYEQYF. In DNA, the CDR3 is TGCGCCAGCAGCGGGAGTGACAGGTTCTACGAGCAGTACTTC.

The chain is built from TRBV5-4 and TRBJ1-2; 9 bases fit TRBD1. The length of the CDR3 is 15 residues. V shed 1 base, J shed 8 bases, and the junction held 9 bases outside the gene matches. Germline CDR1 and CDR2: SGHNT and YYREEE (reference sequence). The DNA of the CDR3 is TGTGCCAGCAGCTTGACAGGGGGCGCTTCGGAAGGCTACACCTTC. This sequence encodes CASSLTGGASEGYTF. The complete variable domain, with remaining parts taken from reference TRBV5-4 and TRBJ1-2, reads ETGVTQSPTHLIKTRGQQVTLRCSSQSGHNTVSWYQQALGQGPQFIFQYYREEENGRGNFPPRFSGLQFPNYSSELNVNALELDDSALYLCASSLTGGASEGYTFGSGTRLTVV.

This sequence joins TRBV11-2 and TRBJ1-4; D is unresolved. CDR1 and CDR2 from the germline V gene are SGHAT and FQNNGV. With 5 bases removed from V and 8 bases from J, the gap between germline ends came to 9 bases. The CDR3 covers 12 residues. The CDR3 reads CASSLAGEKLFF. CDR3 nucleotide sequence: TGTGCCAGCAGCCTCGCGGGGGAAAAACTGTTTTTT.

The V call is TRBV9, the J call TRBJ2-7, with a weak D call TRBD1 (5 bases). V gave up 4 bases and J gave up 7 bases, with 18 bases separating them. The V gene's germline CDR1 is SGDLS and CDR2 YYNGEE. The CDR3 sequence is 14 residues long. The CDR3 is CASSRFSGRAEQYF. For the CDR3, the DNA is TGTGCCAGCAGCCGATTTTCTGGCAGGGCGGAGCAGTACTTC.

This rearrangement joins TRBV7-9 to TRBJ2-5, with TRBD1 matching 8 bases. V shed 3 bases and J 4 bases; nucleotides not matched to a gene: 10. Germline V lookup: CDR1 SEHNR, CDR2 FQNEAQ (reference sequence). The CDR3 sequence is 16 residues long. DNA for the CDR3: TGTGCCAGCAGCTTGCGGACAGGGTATTCGGGAGAGACCCAGTACTTC. It is translated as CASSLRTGYSGETQYF.

The V gene is TRBV11-2, the J gene TRBJ2-7; TRBD2 might be the D (6 bases). The CDR3 extends over 14 amino acids. Trimming took off 5 bases at V and 6 bases at J, with 17 bases between the two ends. Looked up from germline, CDR1 is SGHAT and CDR2 is FQNNGV. Here the CDR3 DNA reads TGTGCCAGCAGCCGATCGGGACTTGGAGGCGAGCAGTACTTC. It codes for CASSRSGLGGEQYF.

A note on this clone: One end of the junction is discordant with germline, which a read error may explain. The chain recombines TRBV30 with TRBJ2-1; 9 bases align to TRBD2. CDR1 GTSNPN and CDR2 SVGIG come from the germline V gene (reference sequence). The CDR3 is 14 amino acids. The chain's CDR3 is CAGSGRTSYNEQFF. CDR3 bases: TGTGCCGGGAGCGGGAGGACTTCCTACAATGAGCAGTTCTTC.

The CDR3 protein is CASSLFPSRGESRDNEQFF. The CDR3 DNA reads TGTGCCAGCAGCTTATTCCCGTCCCGCGGCGAGTCCCGTGACAATGAGCAGTTCTTC. J is TRBJ2-1 and V is TRBV7-9, with unresolved D. The CDR3 is 19 amino acids. V was clipped by 2 bases and J by 5 bases, with 25 bases between them. Germline-derived CDR1 and CDR2 are SEHNR and FQNEAQ (reference sequence).

This chain uses TRBV30 with TRBJ1-2, with a weak D call TRBD1 (5 bases). Germline CDR1 reads GTSNPN; CDR2 reads SVGIG (reference sequence). The CDR3 totals 15 residues. Trimming removed 0 bases at V and 4 bases at J, with 15 bases between. CDR3 region: CAWSVLRGQAYGYTF. Here the CDR3 DNA reads TGTGCCTGGAGTGTACTTCGCGGACAAGCCTATGGCTACACCTTC.

Worth noting for this clone: This specimen includes other DNA sequences encoding the same CDR3. This sequence joins TRBV7-6 and TRBJ2-1, with D possibly TRBD2 on 6 matching bases. The germline V gene has CDR1 SGHVS and CDR2 FNYEAQ. The CDR3 contains 13 residues. Trimming cost V 5 bases and J 4 bases, with 9 bases left between them. The DNA for the CDR3 is TGTGCCAGCAGCCCCGGGGGATACAATGAGCAGTTCTTC. As protein: CASSPGGYNEQFF. Using reference TRBV7-6 and TRBJ2-1 for the parts outside the CDR3, the full variable domain is GAGVSQSPRYKVTKRGQDVALRCDPISGHVSLYWYRQALGQGPEFLTYFNYEAQQDKSGLPNDRFSAERPEGSISTLTIQRTEQRDSAMYRCASSPGGYNEQFFGPGTRLTVL.